This is a list of T cell receptor beta chains from one sample in a study of cytomegalovirus exposure and HLA in healthy donors. Assay used: immunoSEQ multiplex PCR; TCRdb lists only in-frame clones, some missing. Among over 130,000 clones, roughly three quarters were seen once, and the ten largest hold 3.5% to 4.5%. The sample consisted of PBMCs. These receptor sequences come from a human donor in good health. Each CDR3 is given with its conserved first and last residue. A D gene is named only where the DNA matches it firmly. Size is omitted from some rows. Given values are once, few, many or a class for expanded clones.

J gene: TRBJ2-3
clone size: .
D gene: TRBD2
V gene: TRBV7-9
CDR3 DNA: TGTGCCAGCAGCTTAGGAGCGGGAGAAGATACGCAGTATTTT
CDR3 protein: CASSLGAGEDTQYF

J gene: TRBJ1-5
clone size: .
D gene: .
V gene: TRBV11-2
CDR3 DNA: TGTGCCAGCAGCTTAGGTTTTCGGAGCGGGTCTCAGCCCCAGCATTTT
CDR3 protein: CASSLGFRSGSQPQHF

J gene: TRBJ2-7
clone size: .
D gene: TRBD2
V gene: TRBV27
CDR3 DNA: TGTGCCAGCAGACCCGGACTAGCGAGCTACGAGCAGTACTTC
CDR3 protein: CASRPGLASYEQYF

J gene: TRBJ2-7
clone size: few
D gene: TRBD2
V gene: TRBV19
CDR3 DNA: TGTGCCAGTAGTCATGCTAGCGGGAGTAGCTACGAGCAGTACTTC
CDR3 protein: CASSHASGSSYEQYF

J gene: TRBJ2-7
clone size: .
D gene: .
V gene: TRBV5-4
CDR3 DNA: TGTGCCAGCAGCCCCGGGAGCTCCTACGAGCAGTACTTC
CDR3 protein: CASSPGSSYEQYF

J gene: TRBJ2-4
clone size: .
D gene: TRBD1
V gene: TRBV6-6
CDR3 DNA: TGTGCCAGCAGCTCCGGGACAGGGGCTGCCAAAAACATTCAGTACTTC
CDR3 protein: CASSSGTGAAKNIQYF

J gene: TRBJ2-7
clone size: .
D gene: .
V gene: TRBV6-6
CDR3 DNA: TGTGCCAGCATTAACGTCCGGGGGACGGACCTGGGGGAGCAGTACTTC
CDR3 protein: CASINVRGTDLGEQYF

J gene: TRBJ2-5
clone size: .
D gene: TRBD1
V gene: TRBV11-2
CDR3 DNA: TGTGCCAGCAGCTTAGGCCGGACAGGACAAGAGACCCAGTACTTC
CDR3 protein: CASSLGRTGQETQYF

J gene: TRBJ2-7
clone size: .
D gene: .
V gene: TRBV28
CDR3 DNA: TGTGCCAGCAGTTTTGATTTGGACAGAGGCTACGAGCAGTACTTC
CDR3 protein: CASSFDLDRGYEQYF

J gene: TRBJ1-5
clone size: .
D gene: .
V gene: TRBV7-9
CDR3 DNA: TGTGCCAGCAGCTTAGATGTTGGGGGGGAGGGTCAGCCCCAGCATTTT
CDR3 protein: CASSLDVGGEGQPQHF

J gene: TRBJ2-7
clone size: .
D gene: .
V gene: TRBV1
CDR3 DNA: TGCACCAGCAGCCAAGGGGGCAGCCCAAACTTCCAGCAGTACTTC
CDR3 protein: CTSSQGGSPNFQQYF

J gene: TRBJ2-2
clone size: .
D gene: TRBD2
V gene: TRBV19
CDR3 DNA: TGTGCCAGTAGTGAGAGACTAGCGGCAAACACCGGGGAGCTGTTTTTT
CDR3 protein: CASSERLAANTGELFF

J gene: TRBJ1-2
clone size: once
D gene: .
V gene: TRBV19
CDR3 DNA: TGTGCCAGTAGTATACTTGAGACAGCTAACTATGGCTACACCTTC
CDR3 protein: CASSILETANYGYTF

J gene: TRBJ1-1
clone size: few
D gene: TRBD1
V gene: TRBV7-8
CDR3 DNA: TGTGCCAGCAGCTCCGGACAGGGGGACACTGAAGCTTTCTTT
CDR3 protein: CASSSGQGDTEAFF

J gene: TRBJ1-1
clone size: .
D gene: .
V gene: TRBV5-1
CDR3 DNA: TGCGCCAGCAGCAATGACATCATGAACACTGAAGCTTTCTTT
CDR3 protein: CASSNDIMNTEAFF

J gene: TRBJ1-4
clone size: once
D gene: .
V gene: TRBV6-1
CDR3 DNA: TGTGCCAGCAGTGAACTCGGGGTGCCTAATGAAAAACTGTTTTTT
CDR3 protein: CASSELGVPNEKLFF

J gene: TRBJ1-1
clone size: few
D gene: .
V gene: TRBV7-9
CDR3 DNA: TGTGCCAGCAGCTTAAGTGGGGCTGGGACTGAAGCTTTCTTT
CDR3 protein: CASSLSGAGTEAFF

J gene: TRBJ1-2
clone size: .
D gene: .
V gene: TRBV29-1
CDR3 DNA: TGCAGCGTTGAAGCGGGCAGGGTTAGCTATGGCTACCCCTTC
CDR3 protein: CSVEAGRVSYGYPF

J gene: TRBJ2-7
clone size: .
D gene: TRBD2
V gene: TRBV2
CDR3 DNA: TGTGCCAGCAGACCACCCGGGACTAGGTCTTTCTACGAGCAGTACTTC
CDR3 protein: CASRPPGTRSFYEQYF

J gene: TRBJ2-1
clone size: .
D gene: .
V gene: TRBV5-4
CDR3 DNA: TGTGCCAGCAGCTCTCTACCCTACAATGAGCAGTTCTTC
CDR3 protein: CASSSLPYNEQFF

J gene: TRBJ2-2
clone size: .
D gene: .
V gene: TRBV5-6
CDR3 DNA: TGTGCCAGCAGCTCCAGGGATGGGGCCGGGGAGCTGTTTTTT
CDR3 protein: CASSSRDGAGELFF

J gene: TRBJ1-1
clone size: .
D gene: .
V gene: TRBV6-5
CDR3 DNA: TGTGCCAGCAGTTACGTAGGGGGCACTGAAGCTTTCTTT
CDR3 protein: CASSYVGGTEAFF

J gene: TRBJ2-6
clone size: .
D gene: .
V gene: TRBV28
CDR3 DNA: TGTGCCAGCAGCACTACTTCTGGGGCCAACGTCCTGACTTTC
CDR3 protein: CASSTTSGANVLTF

J gene: TRBJ2-2
clone size: few
D gene: .
V gene: TRBV6-1
CDR3 DNA: TGTGCCAGCAGTGAAAGGGTGCAGGGGCCGAACACCGGGGAGCTGTTTTTT
CDR3 protein: CASSERVQGPNTGELFF

J gene: TRBJ2-7
clone size: .
D gene: .
V gene: TRBV10-3
CDR3 DNA: TGTGCCATCAGTGAGAATTTTGAGGGAGCCGAGCAGTACTTC
CDR3 protein: CAISENFEGAEQYF

J gene: TRBJ1-1
clone size: few
D gene: TRBD1
V gene: TRBV30
CDR3 DNA: TGTGCCTGGAGCCGGGACAGGGAGAACACTGAAGCTTTCTTT
CDR3 protein: CAWSRDRENTEAFF

J gene: TRBJ1-1
clone size: .
D gene: .
V gene: TRBV7-2
CDR3 DNA: TGTGCCAGCAGCTTAGCGGGGGCCACTGAAGCTTTCTTT
CDR3 protein: CASSLAGATEAFF

J gene: TRBJ2-7
clone size: .
D gene: .
V gene: TRBV28
CDR3 DNA: TGTGCCAGCAGTCACCAATCCCCGGGACACAAAACGGCCTACGAGCAGTACTTC
CDR3 protein: CASSHQSPGHKTAYEQYF

J gene: TRBJ1-1
clone size: .
D gene: .
V gene: TRBV5-4
CDR3 DNA: TGTGCCAGCAGCTTGGTTCGACAGGACGCTGAAGCTTTCTTT
CDR3 protein: CASSLVRQDAEAFF

J gene: TRBJ1-1
clone size: .
D gene: .
V gene: TRBV5-6
CDR3 DNA: TGTGCCAGCAGCTTGGGTGGAGGGGTGCCTGAAGCTTTCTTT
CDR3 protein: CASSLGGGVPEAFF

J gene: TRBJ1-1
clone size: few
D gene: .
V gene: TRBV29-1
CDR3 DNA: TGCAGCGTTGAAGTATCCGGGTTGGACACTGAAGCTTTCTTT
CDR3 protein: CSVEVSGLDTEAFF

J gene: TRBJ2-1
clone size: .
D gene: TRBD2
V gene: TRBV6-1
CDR3 DNA: TGTGCCAGCAGCGGACTAGCGGGAGTTAATGAGCAGTTCTTC
CDR3 protein: CASSGLAGVNEQFF

J gene: TRBJ2-2
clone size: .
D gene: TRBD2
V gene: TRBV7-7
CDR3 DNA: TGTGCCAGCAGCTTAGGTCTCCGCGGGGGGATCACCGGGGAGCTGTTTTTT
CDR3 protein: CASSLGLRGGITGELFF

J gene: TRBJ1-6
clone size: .
D gene: .
V gene: TRBV6-5
CDR3 DNA: TGTGCCAGCAGTGTGACAGCAATAAATTCACCCCTCCACTTT
CDR3 protein: CASSVTAINSPLHF

J gene: TRBJ1-5
clone size: .
D gene: .
V gene: TRBV30
CDR3 DNA: TGTGCCTGGAGTAAGGAGACCGATCAGCCCCAGCATTTT
CDR3 protein: CAWSKETDQPQHF

J gene: TRBJ2-1
clone size: once
D gene: TRBD1
V gene: TRBV19
CDR3 DNA: TGTGCCAGTAGTATAAACGCCGGGACAGGGGCCCACCACAATGAGCAGTTCTTC
CDR3 protein: CASSINAGTGAHHNEQFF

J gene: TRBJ1-1
clone size: .
D gene: TRBD1
V gene: TRBV5-4
CDR3 DNA: TGTGCCAGCAGCTTCAGGGGGCTTGACACTGAAGCTTTCTTT
CDR3 protein: CASSFRGLDTEAFF

J gene: TRBJ2-2
clone size: .
D gene: TRBD2
V gene: TRBV15
CDR3 DNA: TGTGCCACCTCCGGGACTAGCGGGTCAAGATGGACCGGGGAGCTGTTTTTT
CDR3 protein: CATSGTSGSRWTGELFF

J gene: TRBJ1-1
clone size: .
D gene: .
V gene: TRBV19
CDR3 DNA: TGTGCCAGTAACACCGGACAGAACACTGAAGCTTTCTTT
CDR3 protein: CASNTGQNTEAFF

J gene: TRBJ1-1
clone size: .
D gene: TRBD1
V gene: TRBV13
CDR3 DNA: TGTGCCAGCAGCTTAGGACAGGGGCTTTGGACTGAAGCTTTCTTT
CDR3 protein: CASSLGQGLWTEAFF

J gene: TRBJ1-1
clone size: .
D gene: .
V gene: TRBV6-5
CDR3 DNA: TGTGCCAGCAGTTTAAACCCACGGACAGTGAACACTGAAGCTTTCTTT
CDR3 protein: CASSLNPRTVNTEAFF

J gene: TRBJ1-5
clone size: .
D gene: TRBD1
V gene: TRBV7-9
CDR3 DNA: TGTGCCAGCAGCTTATCCCCGACAGGGGGTAATCAGCCCCAGCATTTT
CDR3 protein: CASSLSPTGGNQPQHF

J gene: TRBJ2-5
clone size: few
D gene: .
V gene: TRBV21-1
CDR3 DNA: TGTGCCACCAGTCCTTCGGGATACTTC
CDR3 protein: CATSPSGYF

J gene: TRBJ2-7
clone size: .
D gene: .
V gene: TRBV6-5
CDR3 DNA: TGTGCCAGCAGACCGGGTAGTTCCTACGAGCAGTACTTC
CDR3 protein: CASRPGSSYEQYF

J gene: TRBJ1-3
clone size: .
D gene: TRBD1
V gene: TRBV28
CDR3 DNA: TGTGCCAGCAGTTTATCACAGGGGGCGGGTAGAAACACCATATATTTT
CDR3 protein: CASSLSQGAGRNTIYF

J gene: TRBJ1-3
clone size: .
D gene: .
V gene: TRBV18
CDR3 DNA: TGTGCCAGCTCACCCCTTGAACGGGACACCATATATTTT
CDR3 protein: CASSPLERDTIYF

J gene: TRBJ1-1
clone size: .
D gene: TRBD1
V gene: TRBV7-9
CDR3 DNA: TGTGCCAGCAGCTTACAGGGGGGAGACACTGAAGCTTTCTTT
CDR3 protein: CASSLQGGDTEAFF

J gene: TRBJ2-2
clone size: .
D gene: TRBD2
V gene: TRBV6-4
CDR3 DNA: TGTGCCAGCGCCCCGCTAGCGGGAGGTACCGGGGAGCTGTTTTTT
CDR3 protein: CASAPLAGGTGELFF

J gene: TRBJ2-5
clone size: .
D gene: .
V gene: TRBV2
CDR3 DNA: TGTGCCAGCAGGGCCCAAGAGACCCAGTACTTC
CDR3 protein: CASRAQETQYF

J gene: TRBJ2-7
clone size: .
D gene: TRBD1
V gene: TRBV10-1
CDR3 DNA: TGCGCCAGCAGTGAATCAGGACAGGCCTACGAGCAGTACTTC
CDR3 protein: CASSESGQAYEQYF

J gene: TRBJ1-3
clone size: once
D gene: TRBD1
V gene: TRBV18
CDR3 DNA: TGTGCCAGCCAACCGGGACAGGGGTCCGGAAACACCATATATTTT
CDR3 protein: CASQPGQGSGNTIYF

J gene: TRBJ2-1
clone size: .
D gene: .
V gene: TRBV4-3
CDR3 DNA: TGCGCCAGCAGCCAAGATGCCCCTACGAGCTCCTACAATGAGCAGTTCTTC
CDR3 protein: CASSQDAPTSSYNEQFF

J gene: TRBJ2-7
clone size: once
D gene: .
V gene: TRBV6-1
CDR3 DNA: TGTGCCAGCAGTGCCAGGGGTCGGTACGAGCAGTACTTC
CDR3 protein: CASSARGRYEQYF

J gene: TRBJ2-3
clone size: .
D gene: .
V gene: TRBV18
CDR3 DNA: TGTGCCAGCTCACTCACGCCTGCCGGAGATACGCAGTATTTT
CDR3 protein: CASSLTPAGDTQYF

J gene: TRBJ2-3
clone size: once
D gene: .
V gene: TRBV4-1
CDR3 DNA: TGCGCCAGCGGTGTGGAGGGAGCGGGCACAGATACGCAGTATTTT
CDR3 protein: CASGVEGAGTDTQYF

J gene: TRBJ1-1
clone size: .
D gene: .
V gene: TRBV7-8
CDR3 DNA: TGTGCCAGCAGCACGCGCCCGGAACTACACACTGAAGCTTTCTTT
CDR3 protein: CASSTRPELHTEAFF

J gene: TRBJ2-5
clone size: once
D gene: .
V gene: TRBV2
CDR3 DNA: TGTGCCAGCAGTTCCCCCGACGGGTACCAAGAGACCCAGTACTTC
CDR3 protein: CASSSPDGYQETQYF

J gene: TRBJ2-5
clone size: .
D gene: .
V gene: TRBV7-2
CDR3 DNA: TGTGCCAGCAGCTTATGGGAGGAGACCCAGTACTTC
CDR3 protein: CASSLWEETQYF

J gene: TRBJ2-7
clone size: .
D gene: .
V gene: TRBV6-1
CDR3 DNA: TGTGCCAGCAGGGGCGGGGTCTACGAGCAGTACTTC
CDR3 protein: CASRGGVYEQYF

J gene: TRBJ2-5
clone size: .
D gene: TRBD1
V gene: TRBV27
CDR3 DNA: TGTGCCAGCAGTTTGGTGAAGGACAGGGGAGAGACCCAGTACTTC
CDR3 protein: CASSLVKDRGETQYF